The 30 T cell receptor beta chains reported below all come from one sample, sequenced in a study of cytomegalovirus exposure and HLA in healthy donors. PCR was performed using 60 Vbeta and 13 Jbeta primers. Sequencing was performed with immunoSEQ multiplex PCR; in TCRdb, only in-frame clones are kept and a portion is missing. The sample has over 150,000 clones; over 65% are singletons. The specimen was PBMCs. These receptors were obtained from a man under 40 in good health and CMV-seronegative.

V and J are TRBV7-9 and TRBJ2-5; TRBD2 agrees at 11 bases. CDR3 length: 16 residues. Germline CDR1 is SEHNR and CDR2 is FQNEAQ (reference sequence). With V trimmed by 4 bases and J by 4 bases, 8 bases remained unmatched. This chain's CDR3 is CASSSHSGGAGETQYF. For the CDR3, the DNA is TGTGCCAGCAGCTCACATAGCGGGGGGGCTGGAGAGACCCAGTACTTC.

The chain carries TRBV19 and TRBJ1-2, with D tentatively TRBD1 (5 bases). CDR3 size: 12 residues. Trimming took 3 bases from V and 6 from J, leaving 8 bases between them. Germline values: CDR1 LNHDA, CDR2 SQIVND (reference sequence). The CDR3 here is CASSMDINGYTF. Written as DNA, the CDR3 is TGTGCCAGTAGTATGGACATCAATGGCTACACCTTC.

The chain uses TRBV13 and TRBJ2-7; no definite D call. Trimming removed 0 bases at V and 0 bases at J, with 6 bases between. Per the germline V gene, CDR1 is PRHDT and CDR2 is FYEKMQ (reference sequence). The CDR3 has 14 residues. The CDR3 loop is CASSLGRSSYEQYF. The CDR3 region has the DNA TGTGCCAGCAGCTTAGGAAGGAGCTCCTACGAGCAGTACTTC.

This clone is a singleton in its sample. The V and J genes are TRBV5-1 and TRBJ2-7; 9 nucleotides align to TRBD1. Germline trimming cut 5 bases from V and 4 bases from J; bases unmatched to any gene: 7. The CDR3 is 14 amino acids. Germline V lookup: CDR1 SGHRS, CDR2 YFSETQ. The CDR3 region has the DNA TGCGCCAGCAGGCCCGGGACAGGGCATTACGAGCAGTACTTC. It yields the protein CASRPGTGHYEQYF.

The V call is TRBV5-1, the J call TRBJ2-7; tentative D call: TRBD2 (6 bases). Germline-derived CDR1 and CDR2 are SGHRS and YFSETQ. This CDR3 contains 11 residues. Deletions cut 4 bases from V and 4 bases from J, with 6 bases between. The CDR3 sequence is CASSRGYEQYF. The CDR3 nucleotides read TGCGCCAGCAGCCGGGGGTACGAGCAGTACTTC.

The V call is TRBV28, the J call TRBJ2-2; TRBD2 agrees at 12 bases. The CDR3 runs to 15 residues. CDR1 and CDR2 from the germline V gene are MDHEN and SYDVKM. After removal of 5 bases from V and 6 bases from J, the junction contained 4 bases not matched to a gene. CDR3 sequence: CASSLAGGPPGELFF. In nucleotides, the CDR3 is TGTGCCAGCAGTCTAGCGGGGGGGCCTCCCGGGGAGCTGTTTTTT.

J is TRBJ2-5 and V is TRBV10-3, with TRBD2 as a possible D gene (6 bases). This CDR3 contains 14 residues. The germline V gene encodes CDR1 ENHRY and CDR2 SYGVKD. V lost 0 bases and J lost 2, with 7 bases in between. The DNA for the CDR3 is TGTGCCATCAGTGAGTCGCGGGATCAAGAGACCCAGTACTTC. Translation gives CAISESRDQETQYF.

Of note for this clone: An end of the junction differs from the germline gene, which may be a read error. CDR3 amino acids: CASSLQTGGNQPQNF. For the CDR3, the DNA is TGTGCCAGCAGCTTACAAACGGGAGGCAATCAGCCCCAGAATTTT. V is TRBV7-8 and J is TRBJ1-5; no definite D call. The CDR3 spans 15 residues. Germline CDR1 is SGHVS and CDR2 is FQNEAQ.

A note on this clone: This specimen includes other DNA sequences encoding the same CDR3. The chain recombines TRBV18 with TRBJ1-1; D call uncertain. CDR3 size: 15 residues. Between the trimmed V and J ends, which lost 1 base and 2 bases, there was a span of 11 bases. CDR1 and CDR2 from the germline V gene are KGHSH and LQKENI. The CDR3 sequence: CASSPLRGTNTEAFF. CDR3 DNA sequence: TGTGCCAGCTCACCACTGCGGGGTACCAACACTGAAGCTTTCTTT.

This chain joins TRBV11-3 and TRBJ2-3; 15 bases match TRBD2. CDR3 length: 16 residues. V was pared by 1 base and J by 11 bases, with 7 bases of the junction left unmatched. Germline assignment: CDR1 SGHNT and CDR2 YENEEA. For the CDR3, the DNA is TGTGCCAGCAGCTTAGGGGCCGGGACTAGCGGGGGGAGGCAGTATTTT. Its protein product is CASSLGAGTSGGRQYF. Drawing the rest from reference TRBV11-3 and TRBJ2-3, the complete variable domain is EAGVVQSPRYKIIEKKQPVAFWCNPISGHNTLYWYLQNLGQGPELLIRYENEEAVDDSQLPKDRFSAERLKGVDSTLKIQPAELGDSAVYLCASSLGAGTSGGRQYFGPGTRLTVL.

The chain joins TRBV5-5 to TRBJ2-5, with 7 bases fitting TRBD1. This CDR3 is 16 amino acids long. Germline V gene sequence: CDR1 SGHKS, CDR2 YYEKEE (reference sequence). V dropped 4 bases and J dropped 6; count of bases not matched to a gene: 15. CDR3 in DNA: TGTGCCAGCAGCCCCCCCGGGACAGCTATCGAAAAGACCCAGTACTTC. Its protein product is CASSPPGTAIEKTQYF.

This chain links TRBV14 with TRBJ1-1, with unresolved D. V lost 6 bases to trimming and J lost 8 bases, with 13 bases between them. CDR1 and CDR2 from the germline V gene are SGHDN and FVKESK. The CDR3 is 12 amino acids. The CDR3 DNA reads TGTGCCAGCAGTCAGATTCCGATAGAAGCTTTCTTT. As protein: CASSQIPIEAFF.

The chain combines TRBV6-1 with TRBJ1-5; tentatively, D is TRBD1 (5 bases). The V end lost 2 bases, the J end lost 4 bases, and 12 bases lay between the germline ends. The CDR3 totals 15 residues. Germline assignment: CDR1 MNHNS and CDR2 SASEGT. The CDR3 is CASSEQGGPNQPQHF. The CDR3 DNA reads as TGTGCCAGCAGTGAACAGGGAGGGCCAAATCAGCCCCAGCATTTT.

This clone was seen a single time. The chain links TRBV5-1 to TRBJ2-2; D remains unclear. Germline-derived CDR1 and CDR2 are SGHRS and YFSETQ. V shed 2 bases and J shed 2 bases, with 4 bases lying between them. This CDR3 contains 13 residues. This chain's CDR3 is CASSFGNTGELFF. Here the CDR3 DNA reads TGCGCCAGCAGCTTTGGCAACACCGGGGAGCTGTTTTTT.

There are a few counts of this clone. The rearrangement links TRBV4-3 to TRBJ2-5, with D possibly being TRBD2 (5 bases). The V end was cut by 0 bases, the J end by 1 base, with 9 bases between. Germline-derived CDR1 and CDR2 are LGHNA and YSLEER. This CDR3 is built from 15 residues. The CDR3 DNA reads as TGCGCCAGCAGCCAAGATGGGGAGCCCCAAGAGACCCAGTACTTC. It is translated as CASSQDGEPQETQYF.

This rearrangement joins TRBV29-1 to TRBJ2-5, with 8 bases matching TRBD1. V shed 6 bases, J shed 5 bases, and the junction held 5 bases outside the gene matches. The CDR3 spans 12 residues. The germline V gene has CDR1 SQVTM and CDR2 ANQGSEA. CDR3: CSVDRGMETQYF. The CDR3 DNA follows: TGCAGCGTCGACAGGGGAATGGAGACCCAGTACTTC.

This sequence joins TRBV18 and TRBJ2-6, with D possibly matching TRBD1 (6 bases). Trimming took 6 bases from V and 1 from J, leaving 10 bases between them. The CDR3 has 15 amino acids. Germline loops: CDR1 KGHSH, CDR2 LQKENI. In nucleotides, the CDR3 is TGTGCCAGCTCGTCAGGGGTTTCTGGGGCCAACGTCCTGACTTTC. It codes for CASSSGVSGANVLTF.

The V call is TRBV5-4, the J call TRBJ2-1, with TRBD1 matching over 12 bases. Looked up from germline, CDR1 is SGHNT and CDR2 is YYREEE (reference sequence). This CDR3 has 17 residues. Trimming at V came to 3 bases and at J to 9 bases, leaving 13 bases not matched to a gene. In DNA form, the CDR3 reads TGTGCCAGCAGCTGGCAACTTCCGGGACAGGGGGCCCTTGAGCAGTTCTTC. Protein: CASSWQLPGQGALEQFF.

The rearrangement joins TRBV19 to TRBJ2-3; TRBD1 matches 8 bases. The CDR3 spans 14 residues. V shed 4 bases and J 4 bases; nucleotides not matched to a gene: 4. Germline V gives CDR1 LNHDA, CDR2 SQIVND (reference sequence). The CDR3 loop reads CASSTRTGPDTQYF. In DNA, the CDR3 is TGTGCCAGTAGTACGAGGACAGGGCCAGATACGCAGTATTTT.

The table lists this clone with a few counts. The chain is built from TRBV12-2 and TRBJ2-7; TRBD2, as called in the table, went unchecked against the DNA. TRBV12-2 is a documented pseudogene. This CDR3 has 12 amino acids. CDR3 residues: CASRLQLYEQYF. The CDR3 coding sequence is TGTGCAAGTCGCTTACAACTCTACGAGCAGTACTTC.

The rearrangement joins TRBV5-1 to TRBJ2-1, with D perhaps matching TRBD1 (6 bases). Trimming shortened V by 4 bases and J by 2 bases, and 10 bases separated the two germline ends. Germline CDR1 is SGHRS and CDR2 is YFSETQ. The CDR3 runs to 14 residues. CDR3 loop: CASSPGQPYNEQFF. CDR3 bases: TGCGCCAGCAGCCCGGGACAACCCTACAATGAGCAGTTCTTC.

For this clone: Different DNA sequences within this sample yield the same CDR3. The chain is built from TRBV7-9 and TRBJ2-7; possible D gene TRBD1, 5 bases. Looked up from germline, CDR1 is SEHNR and CDR2 is FQNEAQ (reference sequence). V shed 1 base and J shed 2 bases, with 9 bases lying between them. The CDR3 spans 14 residues. CDR3 protein: CASSLEQGPYEQYF. The CDR3 nucleotides are TGTGCCAGCAGCTTAGAGCAGGGCCCCTACGAGCAGTACTTC.

The rearrangement joins TRBV6-6 to TRBJ1-6; possibly TRBD1 for D (6 bases). This CDR3 has 13 amino acids. The germline V gene encodes CDR1 MNHNY and CDR2 SVGAGI (reference sequence). The V end lost 6 bases, the J end lost 7 bases, and 10 bases lay between the germline ends. Here the CDR3 reads CASRDSINSPLHF. CDR3 DNA sequence: TGTGCCAGCAGGGACAGTATAAATTCACCCCTCCACTTT.

CDR3 residues: CASSASGTGEQYF. CDR3 nucleotide sequence: TGTGCCAGCAGCGCTTCCGGGACAGGCGAGCAGTACTTC. The V and J genes are TRBV6-4 and TRBJ2-7; 8 bases are a match to TRBD1. The CDR3 runs 13 residues. From germline, CDR1 is MRHNA and CDR2 SNTAGT. V was pared by 6 bases and J by 6 bases, with 7 bases of the junction left unmatched.

The J gene is TRBJ1-1, the V gene TRBV7-9, with a possible D match to TRBD1 (5 bases). V was cut by 7 bases and J by 6 bases, with 18 bases left in between. Germline V lookup: CDR1 SEHNR, CDR2 FQNEAQ (reference sequence). The CDR3 is 14 amino acids. CDR3 sequence: CASTDSGDYAEAFF. Written as DNA, the CDR3 is TGTGCCAGCACCGACTCCGGGGACTACGCTGAAGCTTTCTTT.

The chain joins TRBV29-1 to TRBJ1-2; weak D call: TRBD1 (6 bases). V dropped 2 bases and J dropped 2 bases, with 12 bases sitting between them. The length of the CDR3 is 14 residues. Per germline, CDR1 SQVTM and CDR2 ANQGSEA. In DNA form, the CDR3 reads TGCAGCGTTGAATGGGCCGACAGGAACTATGGCTACACCTTC. Protein sequence: CSVEWADRNYGYTF.

This chain links TRBV28 with TRBJ1-4, with D perhaps TRBD1 (6 bases). Trimming cost V 7 bases and J 4 bases, with 13 bases left between them. Germline lookup yields CDR1 MDHEN and CDR2 SYDVKM. The CDR3 has 14 amino acids. CDR3 DNA: TGTGCCAGCAAGAATCCAGGGGATAATGAAAAACTGTTTTTT. Translating it yields CASKNPGDNEKLFF.

Notes on this clone: The sample holds other DNA sequences that translate to the same CDR3. The V gene is TRBV6-6, the J gene TRBJ2-3, with 9 bases lining up with TRBD1. This CDR3 has 15 amino acids. The V gene's germline CDR1 is MNHNY and CDR2 SVGAGI (reference sequence). V lost 6 bases and J lost 1; bases outside the gene matches: 5. CDR3 DNA sequence: TGTGCCAGCAGGACCCGGGACAGGGGCACAGATACGCAGTATTTT. Residues: CASRTRDRGTDTQYF.

This chain uses TRBV4-2 with TRBJ1-1, with 8 bases lining up with TRBD1. V shed 2 bases, J shed 7 bases, and the junction held 6 bases outside the gene matches. There are 14 residues in the CDR3. The germline gives CDR1 LGHNA, CDR2 YNFKEQ. The CDR3 coding sequence is TGTGCCAGCAGCCAACTTCGGACAGGGTTTGAAGCTTTCTTT. It translates to CASSQLRTGFEAFF.

The chain couples TRBV13 to TRBJ2-1; 11 bases are shared with TRBD2. The CDR3 is made up of 17 amino acids. CDR1 is PRHDT, CDR2 FYEKMQ, per germline (reference sequence). The V and J ends lost 4 bases and 10 bases, in that order; junction bases with no gene match: 15. The CDR3 DNA follows: TGTGCCAGCAGCTCCGCCCTTAGCGGGGGGGCCCCGGGGGAGCAGTTCTTC. Translating gives CASSSALSGGAPGEQFF.